Below, 20 T cell receptor beta chains from the same sample are listed, as sequenced in a study of early T cells in non-severe SARS-CoV-2 infection. TCRdb reprocessed the 5' RACE reads with MiXCR, giving one entry per CDR3 protein. Found here are approximately 35,000 distinct CDR3 sequences, about 6% of them singletons; the top ten hold roughly 13%. Sequencing input: whole blood. These receptors came from an adult who was a healthcare worker with PCR-confirmed SARS-CoV-2 infection or an uninfected control (not recorded which).

This clonotype occurred many times. V usage is TRBV6-5 and J usage is TRBJ2-5, with D tentatively TRBD2 (6 bases). Looked up from germline, CDR1 is MNHEY and CDR2 is SVGAGI. This CDR3 is built from 17 residues. V lost 7 bases and J lost 7, with 28 bases in between. The CDR3 bases are TGTGCCAGCACTCCCGGTGGGGGGACGGCATCAGCGGGGACCCAGTACTTC. It is translated as CASTPGGGTASAGTQYF.

This clonotype was observed a handful of times. The gene calls are TRBV20-1 and TRBJ2-7; D is perhaps TRBD1 (5 bases). CDR3 length: 11 amino acids. CDR1 is DFQATT and CDR2 is SNEGSKA in the germline V gene (reference sequence). V shed 6 bases and J shed 5 bases, with 11 bases lying between them. The DNA for the CDR3 is TGCAGTGCGTCGACAGAGCACGAGCAGTACTTC. Translated, it gives CSASTEHEQYF.

The chain has TRBV6-1 and TRBJ2-2, with no clear D. V was clipped by 6 bases and J by 7 bases, with 12 bases between them. The germline gives CDR1 MNHNS, CDR2 SASEGT. The CDR3 runs to 13 residues. The CDR3 spells CASRPRDIGELFF. The DNA for the CDR3 is TGTGCCAGCAGACCTAGGGATATCGGGGAGCTGTTTTTT.

This clonotype was detected ten times or more. The rearrangement uses TRBV27 and TRBJ2-3, with 8 bases identical to TRBD2. Germline values: CDR1 MNHEY, CDR2 SMNVEV (reference sequence). The length of the CDR3 is 16 residues. V lost 4 bases to trimming and J lost 5 bases; unmatched junction nucleotides: 11. The CDR3 DNA follows: TGTGCCAGCAGTTCTAATAGCGGGGTGCTTTTAGATACGCAGTATTTT. Its protein is CASSSNSGVLLDTQYF.

This clonotype was seen ten or more times. The chain recombines TRBV9 with TRBJ1-2; a possible D gene is TRBD1 (5 bases). This CDR3 region has 15 residues. With 0 bases removed from V and 4 bases from J, the gap between germline ends came to 13 bases. Germline V gives CDR1 SGDLS, CDR2 YYNGEE. CDR3 coding DNA: TGTGCCAGCAGCGTAGGCCAGGGTAAAGGCTATGGCTACACCTTC. Translated, it gives CASSVGQGKGYGYTF.

This clonotype was counted ten times or more. The gene calls are TRBV7-2 and TRBJ2-1; D might be TRBD1 or TRBD2, each matching 7 bases. V lost 3 bases to trimming and J lost 8 bases, with 14 bases between them. The CDR3 loop spans 14 amino acids. The germline gives CDR1 SGHTA, CDR2 FQGNSA. CDR3 region: CASSLGGGRDEQFF. In DNA form, the CDR3 reads TGTGCCAGCAGCTTGGGAGGGGGCAGGGATGAGCAGTTCTTC.

This clonotype was recorded at least ten times. This sequence joins TRBV2 and TRBJ2-2; TRBD2 aligns across 7 bases. With 7 bases clipped from V and 3 bases from J, the junction kept 11 bases outside the gene matches. The CDR3 has 16 residues. Germline V CDR1 and CDR2: SNHLY, FYNNEI. CDR3 protein: CASTAFAGVDTGELFF. In nucleotides, the CDR3 is TGTGCCAGCACCGCTTTCGCGGGGGTTGACACCGGGGAGCTGTTTTTT.

This clonotype has just a few counts. The V gene is TRBV11-2, the J gene TRBJ2-7, with 8 bases fitting TRBD1. The CDR3 is made up of 18 amino acids. Germline CDR1 and CDR2: SGHAT and FQNNGV. J was trimmed by 1 base and V by 5 bases; bases with no gene match: 16. The CDR3 bases are TGTGCCAGCAGCCCCCTTAGTACCCGGACAGGGAGTTCCTACGAGCAGTACTTC. As protein: CASSPLSTRTGSSYEQYF. The entire variable domain, with the rest obtained from reference TRBV11-2 and TRBJ2-7, is as follows: EAGVAQSPRYKIIEKRQSVAFWCNPISGHATLYWYQQILGQGPKLLIQFQNNGVVDDSQLPKDRFSAERLKGVDSTLKIQPAKLEDSAVYLCASSPLSTRTGSSYEQYFGPGTRLTVT.

This clonotype was recorded many times. The V gene is TRBV27, the J gene TRBJ2-5; TRBD2 agrees at 16 bases. There are 19 residues in the CDR3. Trimming cost V 6 bases and J 4 bases; bases outside gene matches: 14. The germline CDR1 and CDR2 sequences are MNHEY and SMNVEV (reference sequence). CDR3: CASSEFSGTSGGAGETQYF. For the CDR3, the DNA is TGTGCCAGCAGCGAGTTTTCCGGGACTAGCGGGGGGGCCGGAGAGACCCAGTACTTC.

This clonotype has ten or more counts. The chain joins TRBV11-2 to TRBJ1-3; 7 positions agree with TRBD1. The CDR3 totals 16 residues. Germline loops: CDR1 SGHAT, CDR2 FQNNGV. Trimming took 5 bases from V and 0 from J; bases not matched to a gene: 7. CDR3 protein: CASSPPGQSSGNTIYF. The CDR3, as DNA: TGTGCCAGCAGCCCGCCGGGACAGAGCTCTGGAAACACCATATATTTT.

This clonotype was detected ten times or more. The chain combines TRBV11-2 with TRBJ2-2; D unresolved. Deletions cut 4 bases from V and 7 bases from J, with 13 bases between. The CDR3 is 14 residues long. The V gene's germline CDR1 is SGHAT and CDR2 FQNNGV. The CDR3 region is CASSWAYEFGELFF. DNA of the CDR3: TGTGCCAGCAGCTGGGCCTACGAGTTCGGGGAGCTGTTTTTT.

At least ten counts were recorded for this clonotype. The chain joins TRBV6-1 to TRBJ2-7, with unresolved D. Germline CDR1 and CDR2: MNHNS and SASEGT. There are 15 residues in the CDR3. V was clipped by 5 bases and J by 5 bases, with 19 bases between them. The CDR3 loop is CASSRPLKPADEQYF. The CDR3 coding sequence is TGTGCCAGCAGTAGACCGCTTAAGCCGGCGGACGAGCAGTACTTC.

A few counts support this clonotype. The V and J genes are TRBV24-1 and TRBJ2-5; 7 nucleotides align to TRBD1. The germline CDR1 and CDR2 sequences are KGHDR and SFDVKD. The CDR3 length is 15 residues. V lost 0 bases, J lost 5 bases, and 5 bases stayed unmatched. CDR3 protein: CATSDLEGAVETQYF. CDR3 coding DNA: TGTGCCACCAGTGATTTGGAGGGGGCGGTCGAGACCCAGTACTTC.

This clonotype was seen ten or more times. V usage is TRBV7-9 and J usage is TRBJ1-2; no definite D call. The CDR3 runs 13 residues. CDR1 is SEHNR and CDR2 is FQNEAQ in the germline V gene (reference sequence). Trimming pared 5 bases from V and 8 bases from J, leaving 15 bases between. CDR3 nucleotide sequence: TGTGCCAGCAGCCCTGAGTCGGTTGGGGGCTACACCTTC. Protein product: CASSPESVGGYTF.

A remark on this clonotype: Being one base from a much bigger clone, this may be a read error. This chain links TRBV14 with TRBJ1-1; the match to TRBD1 covers 8 bases. The V gene's germline CDR1 is SGHDN and CDR2 FVKESK. CDR3 length: 14 amino acids. For the CDR3, the DNA is TGTGCCGGCAGCGTTACAGGGGGTTGGACTGAAGCTTTCTTT. Translated: CAGSVTGGWTEAFF.

This clonotype was seen many times. The chain combines TRBV20-1 with TRBJ2-1; weak D call: TRBD2 (7 bases). Germline CDR1 is DFQATT and CDR2 is SNEGSKA (reference sequence). V dropped 1 base and J dropped 4 bases, with 17 bases sitting between them. The CDR3 is 16 amino acids. CDR3 sequence reads: CSARAVGGGHYNEQFF. The DNA for the CDR3 is TGCAGTGCTAGAGCAGTAGGCGGGGGCCATTACAATGAGCAGTTCTTC.

This clonotype was seen many times. The rearrangement joins TRBV24-1 to TRBJ2-7; 9 nucleotides align to TRBD2. V dropped 3 bases and J dropped 13; count of bases not matched to a gene: 6. Germline lookup yields CDR1 KGHDR and CDR2 SFDVKD. The CDR3 loop spans 12 amino acids. CDR3 protein: CATSDPTGTSYF. In DNA, the CDR3 is TGTGCCACCAGTGATCCAACCGGGACTAGCTACTTC.

The chain uses TRBV20-1 and TRBJ2-1, with D possibly matching TRBD1 (5 bases). Germline V lookup: CDR1 DFQATT, CDR2 SNEGSKA (reference sequence). With 1 base removed from V and 1 base from J, the gap between germline ends came to 8 bases. CDR3 length: 14 residues. CDR3 amino acids: CSARVRGSYNEQFF. The CDR3 DNA reads TGCAGTGCTAGAGTAAGGGGTTCCTACAATGAGCAGTTCTTC.

V is TRBV7-2 and J is TRBJ2-3; 10 bases agree with TRBD2. Germline-derived CDR1 and CDR2 are SGHTA and FQGNSA. V was pared by 4 bases and J by 3 bases, with 10 bases of the junction left unmatched. The CDR3 contains 17 residues. CDR3 coding DNA: TGTGCCAGCAGCTCGCGCCAGCGGGGGGGCGGGACAGATACGCAGTATTTT. It encodes CASSSRQRGGGTDTQYF.

This clonotype appeared many times. This chain connects TRBV5-1 to TRBJ2-6; 8 bases are a match to TRBD1. V dropped 6 bases and J dropped 4; count of bases not matched to a gene: 6. The CDR3 has 15 amino acids. Germline V gene sequence: CDR1 SGHRS, CDR2 YFSETQ. CDR3 amino acids: CASNPTGAGANVLTF. The CDR3 coding sequence is TGCGCCAGCAATCCGACAGGGGCCGGGGCCAACGTCCTGACTTTC. Filled out from reference TRBV5-1 and TRBJ2-6, the complete variable domain reads KAGVTQTPRYLIKTRGQQVTLSCSPISGHRSVSWYQQTPGQGLQFLFEYFSETQRNKGNFPGRFSGRQFSNSRSEMNVSTLELGDSALYLCASNPTGAGANVLTFGAGSRLTVL.